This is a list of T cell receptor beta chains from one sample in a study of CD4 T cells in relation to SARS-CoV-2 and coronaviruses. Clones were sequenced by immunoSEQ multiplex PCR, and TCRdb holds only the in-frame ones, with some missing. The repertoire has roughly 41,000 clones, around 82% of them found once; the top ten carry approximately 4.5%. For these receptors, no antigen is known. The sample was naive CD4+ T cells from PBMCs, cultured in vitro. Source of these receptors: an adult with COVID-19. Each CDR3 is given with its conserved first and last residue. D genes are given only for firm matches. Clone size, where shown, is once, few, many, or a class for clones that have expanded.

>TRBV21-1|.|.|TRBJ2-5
TGTGCCAGCAGCAAAGCGCTCACAGGGGGCGCAGAGACCCAGTACTTC
CASSKALTGGAETQYF
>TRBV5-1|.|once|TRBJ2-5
TGCGCCAGCAGCGCGGGTCCGGGCCCGCAAGAGACCCAGTACTTC
CASSAGPGPQETQYF
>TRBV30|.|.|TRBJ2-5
TGTGCCTGGAGTGCAAGGCAGGTGCAAGAGACCCAGTACTTC
CAWSARQVQETQYF
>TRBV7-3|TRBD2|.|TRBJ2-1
TGTGCCAGCAGCTCGACGGGGGGGACGGTATATGAGCAGTTCTTC
CASSSTGGTVYEQFF
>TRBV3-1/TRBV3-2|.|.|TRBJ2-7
TGTGCCAGCAGCCAAGTTCAGAGCTCCTACGAGCAGTACTTC
CASSQVQSSYEQYF
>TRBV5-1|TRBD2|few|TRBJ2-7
TGCGCCAGCACGTACGGCATCCTAGCGGGCTCCTACGAGCAGTACTTC
CASTYGILAGSYEQYF
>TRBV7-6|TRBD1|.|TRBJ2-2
TGTGCCAGCAACAAACAGGGGGTTGTGGCCGGGGAGCTGTTTTTT
CASNKQGVVAGELFF
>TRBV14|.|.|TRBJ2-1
TGTGCCAGCAGCCAAGAGACATACTTCTCCTACAATGAGCAGTTCTTC
CASSQETYFSYNEQFF
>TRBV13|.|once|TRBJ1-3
TGTGCCAGCAGCATACGAAGCTCTGGAAACACCATATATTTT
CASSIRSSGNTIYF
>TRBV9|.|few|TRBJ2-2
TGTGCCAGCAGCCCGTCTCCGGGGGGCGGCGGGGAGCTGTTTTTT
CASSPSPGGGGELFF
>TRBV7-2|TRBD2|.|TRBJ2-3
TGTGCCAGCAGCCCCGGGGGGAATACGCAGTATTTT
CASSPGGNTQYF
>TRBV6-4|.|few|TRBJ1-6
TGTGCCAGCAGTGACAGGGGTAATTCACCCCTCCACTTT
CASSDRGNSPLHF
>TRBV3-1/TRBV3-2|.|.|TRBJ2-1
TGTGCCAGCAGCCAAGAAGTGTCGGGTAATGAGCAGTTCTTC
CASSQEVSGNEQFF
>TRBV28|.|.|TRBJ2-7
TGTGCCAGCTGGGACACCCGCTACGAGCAGTACTTC
CASWDTRYEQYF
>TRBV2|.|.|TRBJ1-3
TGTGCCAGCAGTGCTTACCTGGTCTCTGGAAACACCATATATTTT
CASSAYLVSGNTIYF
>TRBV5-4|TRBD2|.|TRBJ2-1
TGTGCCAGCAGCTTGGGGCGGGAGGTCTCCTACAATGAGCAGTTCTTC
CASSLGREVSYNEQFF
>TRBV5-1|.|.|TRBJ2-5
TGCGCCAGCAGCTTGGGCGGCCAAGAGACCCAGTACTTC
CASSLGGQETQYF
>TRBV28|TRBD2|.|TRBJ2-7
TGTGCCAGCAGTGGGACCGGGGGGGGACCCTACGAGCAGTACTTC
CASSGTGGGPYEQYF
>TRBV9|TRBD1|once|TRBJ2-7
TGTGCCAGCAGCGTATCCCCCGGGACAGGGTCCTACGAGCAGTACTTC
CASSVSPGTGSYEQYF
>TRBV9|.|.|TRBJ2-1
TGTGCCAGCAGCCCCAACCCCCACCGGGGAAATGAGCAGTTCTTC
CASSPNPHRGNEQFF
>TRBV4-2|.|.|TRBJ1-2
TGTGCCAGCAGCCAACCCGTTGTAACGACCCAGACAGCTAACTATGGCTACACCTTC
CASSQPVVTTQTANYGYTF
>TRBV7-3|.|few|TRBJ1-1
TGTGCCAGCAGCTTAACTTTGGGCAACACTGAAGCTTTCTTT
CASSLTLGNTEAFF
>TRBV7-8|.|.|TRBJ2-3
TGTGCCAGCAGCTTGGAACCCCGTGGGGCTAGTTCAGATACGCAGTATTTT
CASSLEPRGASSDTQYF
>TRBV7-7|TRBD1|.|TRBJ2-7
TGTGCCAGCAGCAAAGGACAGGGGGCCCCCTACGAGCAGTACTTC
CASSKGQGAPYEQYF
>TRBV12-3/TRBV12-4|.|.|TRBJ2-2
TGTGCCAGCAGCCCGGGACTGCGCGCGGAGCTGTTTTTT
CASSPGLRAELFF
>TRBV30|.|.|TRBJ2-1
TGTGCCTGGAGTCCGTTTACAACCTACAATGAGCAGTTCTTC
CAWSPFTTYNEQFF
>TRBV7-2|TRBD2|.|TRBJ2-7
TGTGCCAGCTCGGCGGCGGGAGGGCCCCACCCCTACGAGCAGTACTTC
CASSAAGGPHPYEQYF
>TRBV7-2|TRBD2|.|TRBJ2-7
TGTGCCAGCAGCTTGTTTAGCGGGGCTACCTACGAGCAGTACTTC
CASSLFSGATYEQYF
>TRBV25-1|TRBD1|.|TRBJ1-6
TGTGCCAGCAGTGATGGGACAGGGAGCTCCTATAATTCACCCCTCCACTTT
CASSDGTGSSYNSPLHF